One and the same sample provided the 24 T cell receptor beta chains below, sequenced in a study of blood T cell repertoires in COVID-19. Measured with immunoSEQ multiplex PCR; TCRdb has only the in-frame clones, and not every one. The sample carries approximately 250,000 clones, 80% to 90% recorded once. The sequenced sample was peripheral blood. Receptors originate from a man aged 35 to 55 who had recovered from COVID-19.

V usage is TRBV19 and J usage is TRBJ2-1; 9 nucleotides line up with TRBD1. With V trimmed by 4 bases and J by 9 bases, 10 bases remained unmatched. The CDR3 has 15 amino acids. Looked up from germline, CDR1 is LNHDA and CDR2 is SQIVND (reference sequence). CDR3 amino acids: CASSTPGTGSAEQFF. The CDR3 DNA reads TGTGCCAGTAGTACACCCGGGACAGGGTCGGCTGAGCAGTTCTTC.

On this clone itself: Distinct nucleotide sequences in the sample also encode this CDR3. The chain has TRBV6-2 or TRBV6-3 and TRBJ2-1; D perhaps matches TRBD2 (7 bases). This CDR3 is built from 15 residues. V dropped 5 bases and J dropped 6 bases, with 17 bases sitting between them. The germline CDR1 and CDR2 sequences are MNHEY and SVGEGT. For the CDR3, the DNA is TGTGCCAGCAGTACATCGAGGGGGAGGGCCAATGAGCAGTTCTTC. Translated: CASSTSRGRANEQFF.

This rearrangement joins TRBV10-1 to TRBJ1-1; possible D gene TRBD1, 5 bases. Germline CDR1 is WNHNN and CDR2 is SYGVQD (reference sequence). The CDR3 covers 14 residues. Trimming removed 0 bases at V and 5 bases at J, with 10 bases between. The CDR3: CASSESPGRTEAFF. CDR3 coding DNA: TGCGCCAGCAGTGAGTCGCCAGGGAGGACTGAAGCTTTCTTT.

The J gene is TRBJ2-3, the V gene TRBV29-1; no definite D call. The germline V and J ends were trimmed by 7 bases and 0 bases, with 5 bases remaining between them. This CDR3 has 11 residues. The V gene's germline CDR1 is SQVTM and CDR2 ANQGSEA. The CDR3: CSASSTDTQYF. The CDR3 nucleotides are TGCAGCGCTTCTAGCACAGATACGCAGTATTTT.

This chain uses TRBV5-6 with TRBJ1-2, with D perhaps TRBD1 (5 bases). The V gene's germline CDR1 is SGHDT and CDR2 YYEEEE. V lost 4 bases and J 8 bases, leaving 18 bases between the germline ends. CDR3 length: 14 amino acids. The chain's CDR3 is CASSPQGRGPGYTF. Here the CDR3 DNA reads TGTGCCAGCAGCCCCCAGGGTCGCGGCCCGGGCTACACCTTC.

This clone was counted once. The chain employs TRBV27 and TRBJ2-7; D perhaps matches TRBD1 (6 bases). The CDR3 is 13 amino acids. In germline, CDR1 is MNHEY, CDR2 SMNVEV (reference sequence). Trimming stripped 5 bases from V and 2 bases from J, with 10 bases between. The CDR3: CASSPRTAYEQYF. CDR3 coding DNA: TGTGCCAGCAGTCCGAGGACAGCCTACGAGCAGTACTTC.

The CDR3 DNA is TGTGCCAGCAGTTTACAGGGGGCGATCGGTGCTGGCTACACCTTC. Translation: CASSLQGAIGAGYTF. This chain joins TRBV27 and TRBJ1-2; 8 bases are shared with TRBD1. J gave up 7 bases and V 2 bases, and 9 bases lay outside the gene matches. Germline-derived CDR1 and CDR2 are MNHEY and SMNVEV (reference sequence). The CDR3 totals 15 residues.

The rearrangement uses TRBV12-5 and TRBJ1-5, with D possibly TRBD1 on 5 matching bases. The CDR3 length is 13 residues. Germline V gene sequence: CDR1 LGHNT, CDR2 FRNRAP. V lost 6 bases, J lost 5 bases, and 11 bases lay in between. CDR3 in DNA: TGTGCTAGTGGACAGGACAATTATCAGCCCCAGCATTTT. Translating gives CASGQDNYQPQHF.

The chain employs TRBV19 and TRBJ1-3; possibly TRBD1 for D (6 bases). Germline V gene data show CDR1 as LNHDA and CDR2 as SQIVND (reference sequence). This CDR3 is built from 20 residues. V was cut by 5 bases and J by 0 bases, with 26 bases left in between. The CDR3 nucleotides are TGTGCCAGTAGTTCAACTAGGAACAGGGTCGGTGGGACCTCTGGAAACACCATATATTTT. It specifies CASSSTRNRVGGTSGNTIYF.

The CDR3 region is CASSQSSQLVPPFF. The CDR3, as DNA: TGTGCCAGCAGCCAATCCTCCCAACTTGTCCCGCCGTTCTTC. The genes are TRBV14 and TRBJ2-1, with D uncertain. This CDR3 comprises 14 residues. The germline gives CDR1 SGHDN, CDR2 FVKESK. The V gene lost 2 bases and the J gene lost 15 bases, with 20 bases spanning the gap.

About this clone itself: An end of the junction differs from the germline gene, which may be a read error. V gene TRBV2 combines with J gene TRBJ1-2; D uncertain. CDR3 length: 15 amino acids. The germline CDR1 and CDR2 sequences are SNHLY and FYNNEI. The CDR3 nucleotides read TGTGCCAGCAGGGAAGGCAGTTACAATAACTATGGCTACACCTTC. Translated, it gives CASREGSYNNYGYTF.

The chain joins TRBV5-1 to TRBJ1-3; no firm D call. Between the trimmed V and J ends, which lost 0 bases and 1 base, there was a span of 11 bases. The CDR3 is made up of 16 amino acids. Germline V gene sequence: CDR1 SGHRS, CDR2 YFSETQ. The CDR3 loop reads CASSLEAGVSGNTIYF. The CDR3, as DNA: TGCGCCAGCAGCTTGGAGGCGGGAGTTTCTGGAAACACCATATATTTT.

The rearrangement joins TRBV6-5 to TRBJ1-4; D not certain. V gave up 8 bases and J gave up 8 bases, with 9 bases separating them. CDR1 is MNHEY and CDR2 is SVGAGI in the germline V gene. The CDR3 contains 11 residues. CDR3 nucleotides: TGTGCCAGCGCGTTGAGGGAAAAACTGTTTTTT. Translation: CASALREKLFF.

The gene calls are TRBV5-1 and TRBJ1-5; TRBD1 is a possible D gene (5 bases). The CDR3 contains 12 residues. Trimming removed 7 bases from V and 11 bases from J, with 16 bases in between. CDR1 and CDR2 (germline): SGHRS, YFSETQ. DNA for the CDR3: TGCGCCAGCTTGGGACTTCACGAAGCCCAGCATTTT. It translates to CASLGLHEAQHF.

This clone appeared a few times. The CDR3: CSASHAPRGNTEAFF. CDR3 in DNA: TGCAGTGCTAGTCACGCGCCTCGAGGGAACACTGAAGCTTTCTTT. The chain has TRBV20-1 and TRBJ1-1; D call uncertain. The CDR3 consists of 15 residues. The V and J ends lost 3 bases and 1 base respectively, with 15 bases between them. The germline V gene encodes CDR1 DFQATT and CDR2 SNEGSKA (reference sequence).

The CDR3 reads CASSSGHGNQPQHF. Here the CDR3 DNA reads TGTGCCAGCAGTTCCGGACATGGCAATCAGCCCCAGCATTTT. The chain has TRBV7-2 and TRBJ1-5; tentative D call: TRBD1 (5 bases). V dropped 6 bases and J dropped 2 bases, with 11 bases sitting between them. This CDR3 region has 14 residues. Germline assignment: CDR1 SGHTA and CDR2 FQGNSA.

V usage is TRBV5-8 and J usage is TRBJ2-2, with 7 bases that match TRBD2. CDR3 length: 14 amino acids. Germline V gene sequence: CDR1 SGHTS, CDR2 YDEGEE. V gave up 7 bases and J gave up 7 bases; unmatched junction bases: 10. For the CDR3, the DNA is TGTGCCAGCGCTTTTCGGGAGGCATACGGGGAGCTGTTTTTT. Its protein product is CASAFREAYGELFF.

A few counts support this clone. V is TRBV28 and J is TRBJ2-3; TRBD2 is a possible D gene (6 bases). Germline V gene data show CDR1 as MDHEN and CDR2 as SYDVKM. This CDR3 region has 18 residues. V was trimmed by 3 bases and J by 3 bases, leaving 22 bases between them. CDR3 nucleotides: TGTGCCAGCAGTTTCCCCTCGGGAGCCGAGCGGGTAACAGATACGCAGTATTTT. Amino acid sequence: CASSFPSGAERVTDTQYF.

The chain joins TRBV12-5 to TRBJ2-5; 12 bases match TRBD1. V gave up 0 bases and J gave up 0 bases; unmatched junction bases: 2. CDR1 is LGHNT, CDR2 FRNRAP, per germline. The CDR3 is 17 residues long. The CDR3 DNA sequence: TGTGCTAGTGGTTTGGTTGGGACAGGGGGCTACCAAGAGACCCAGTACTTC. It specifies CASGLVGTGGYQETQYF.

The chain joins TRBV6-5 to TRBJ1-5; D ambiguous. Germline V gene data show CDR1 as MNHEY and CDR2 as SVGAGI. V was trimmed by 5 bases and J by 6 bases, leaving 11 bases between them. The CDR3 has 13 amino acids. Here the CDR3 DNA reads TGTGCCAGCAGTCGAGGGATGGGTCAGCCCCAGCATTTT. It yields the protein CASSRGMGQPQHF.

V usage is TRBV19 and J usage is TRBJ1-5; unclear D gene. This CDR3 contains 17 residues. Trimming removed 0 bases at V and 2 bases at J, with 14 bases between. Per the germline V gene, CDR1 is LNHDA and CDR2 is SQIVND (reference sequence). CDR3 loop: CASSIDLTNLGNQPQHF. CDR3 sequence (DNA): TGTGCCAGTAGTATAGATCTAACGAACCTCGGCAATCAGCCCCAGCATTTT.

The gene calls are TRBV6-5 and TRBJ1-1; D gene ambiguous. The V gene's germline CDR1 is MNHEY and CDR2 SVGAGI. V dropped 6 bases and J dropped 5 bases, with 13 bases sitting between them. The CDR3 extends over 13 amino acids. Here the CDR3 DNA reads TGTGCCAGCAGGAGGGTAGTAGGGACTGAAGCTTTCTTT. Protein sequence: CASRRVVGTEAFF.

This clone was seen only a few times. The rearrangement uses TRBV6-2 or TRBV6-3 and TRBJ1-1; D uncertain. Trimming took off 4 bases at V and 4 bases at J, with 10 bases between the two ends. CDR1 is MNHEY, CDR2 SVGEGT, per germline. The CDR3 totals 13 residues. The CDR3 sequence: CASSLMEITEAFF. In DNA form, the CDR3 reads TGTGCCAGCAGTTTAATGGAGATCACTGAAGCTTTCTTT.

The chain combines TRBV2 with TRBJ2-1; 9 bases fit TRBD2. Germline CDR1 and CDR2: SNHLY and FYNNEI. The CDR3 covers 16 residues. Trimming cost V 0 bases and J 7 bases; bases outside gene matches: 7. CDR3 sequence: CASSEAAGGVENEQFF. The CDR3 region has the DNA TGTGCCAGCAGTGAAGCGGCGGGAGGGGTAGAGAATGAGCAGTTCTTC.